The 7 T cell receptor beta chains below all came from one sample that was sequenced in a study of T cells in Graves' hyperthyroidism and ophthalmopathy. Amplified TCR beta CDR3 regions came from RNA transcripts. Researchers ran a first-round RT-PCR on the TCR CDR3 using the HTBI primer set. TCRdb ran MiXCR on the multiplex PCR reads and lists one entry per CDR3 protein. The sample yields under 700,000 distinct CDR3 sequences, 16% seen once. The sample comprised blood. The receptor source for this set is a woman between 18 and 29 years old with Graves' hyperthyroidism.

This clonotype was found many times. V gene TRBV12-3 or TRBV12-4 combines with J gene TRBJ2-3; TRBD2 aligns across 12 bases. This CDR3 region has 15 residues. Trimming at V came to 4 bases and at J to 7 bases, leaving 6 bases not matched to a gene. The DNA of the CDR3 is TGTGCCAGCAGTTCGACTAGCGGGGGCTTGAATACGCAGTATTTT. Protein sequence: CASSSTSGGLNTQYF.

This clonotype showed up many times. This chain connects TRBV20-1 to TRBJ2-3; TRBD2 aligns across 14 bases. Germline assignment: CDR1 DFQATT and CDR2 SNEGSKA (reference sequence). Germline trimming cut 3 bases from V and 5 bases from J; bases unmatched to any gene: 13. CDR3 length: 18 amino acids. The CDR3 DNA sequence: TGCAGTGCTAGGAGGGGCACGCATGGACTAGCGGGGGGAGATACGCAGTATTTT. Translating it yields CSARRGTHGLAGGDTQYF.

The sample holds many counts of this clonotype. The gene calls are TRBV3-1 and TRBJ2-7; D remains unclear. Germline CDR1 LGHDT, CDR2 YNNKEL (reference sequence). CDR3 length equals 15 residues. Between the trimmed V and J ends, which lost 1 base and 5 bases, there was a span of 15 bases. CDR3 coding DNA: TGTGCCAGCAGCCAAGGCGACCTCCTTAGGGACGAGCAGTACTTC. It codes for CASSQGDLLRDEQYF.

The V gene is TRBV6-4, the J gene TRBJ1-5; no definite D call. The ends were cut back, 4 bases at V and 0 bases at J, with 7 bases in the middle. The CDR3 extends over 14 amino acids. The germline V gene encodes CDR1 MRHNA and CDR2 SNTAGT. CDR3 in amino acids: CASSGNDSNQPQHF. In nucleotides, the CDR3 is TGTGCCAGCAGTGGGAATGATAGCAATCAGCCCCAGCATTTT.

This clonotype appeared many times. One end of the junction does not line up with germline, which may come from a read error. V gene TRBV7-9 combines with J gene TRBJ2-1; 9 nucleotides align to TRBD2. The CDR3 consists of 15 residues. From germline, CDR1 is SEHNR and CDR2 FQNEAQ (reference sequence). The CDR3 region is CASSLAGRNYNEQFF. The CDR3 DNA reads as TGTGCCAGCAGCCTAGCGGGGAGGAACTACAATGAGCAGTTCTTC.

This clonotype was found a few times. The chain couples TRBV6-5 to TRBJ1-1, with no clear D. Trimming removed 4 bases from V and 1 base from J, with 7 bases in between. This CDR3 has 13 residues. Germline-derived CDR1 and CDR2 are MNHEY and SVGAGI. The CDR3 region is CASSWPANTEAFF. The CDR3 coding sequence is TGTGCCAGCAGTTGGCCCGCGAACACTGAAGCTTTCTTT.

This clonotype has just a few counts. The chain combines TRBV24-1 with TRBJ2-1; the D gene is possibly TRBD1 (6 bases). The V end was cut by 3 bases, the J end by 7 bases, with 15 bases between. CDR1 and CDR2 (germline): KGHDR, SFDVKD. The CDR3 is made up of 15 amino acids. The CDR3, as DNA: TGTGCCACCAGTGATCCACCAGGGGCTGGAAATGAGCAGTTCTTC. Amino acids: CATSDPPGAGNEQFF.